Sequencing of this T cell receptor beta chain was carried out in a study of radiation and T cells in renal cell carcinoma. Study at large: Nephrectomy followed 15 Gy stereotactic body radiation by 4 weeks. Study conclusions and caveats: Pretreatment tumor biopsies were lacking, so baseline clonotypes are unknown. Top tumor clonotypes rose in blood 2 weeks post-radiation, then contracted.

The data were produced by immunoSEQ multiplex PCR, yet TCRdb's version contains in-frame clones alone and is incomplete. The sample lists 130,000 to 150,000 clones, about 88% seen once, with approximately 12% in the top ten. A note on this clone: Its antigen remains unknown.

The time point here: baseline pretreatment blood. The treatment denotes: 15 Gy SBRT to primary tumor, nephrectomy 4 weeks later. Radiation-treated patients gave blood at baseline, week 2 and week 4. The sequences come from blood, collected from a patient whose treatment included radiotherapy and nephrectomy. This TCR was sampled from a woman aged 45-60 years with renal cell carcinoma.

CDR3 residues: CASSVDENTEAFF. The CDR3 region has the DNA TGTGCCAGCAGCGTAGACGAGAACACTGAAGCTTTCTTT. The J gene is TRBJ1-1, the V gene TRBV6-5; D ambiguous. CDR1 MNHEY and CDR2 SVGAGI come from the germline V gene. CDR3 length equals 13 residues. The V end was cut by 6 bases, the J end by 1 base, with 9 bases between.